This T cell receptor beta chain comes out of a study of T cell responses to AZD1222 COVID-19 vaccine (dated by TCRdb to about 2021). For the wider study: AZD1222 recipients with second doses at about 4 weeks or about 12 weeks were pooled, because spike-specific TCR depth and breadth did not differ between schedules. Trial participants were enrolled into age subgroups of 18-55, 56-69 and 70-plus years, which contained 148, 28 and 57 TCR-sequenced participants, respectively. A total of 230 to 250 trial participants underwent TCR sequencing, of whom around 210 had received two doses of AZD1222 and around 25 had received two doses of the MenACWY control vaccine. Overall study results and their limits: After two AZD1222 doses, spike-specific TCR breadth and depth were significantly higher than at day 0 and than in MenACWY recipients. The vaccine-associated CD4 TCRs covered the entire spike protein, and the dominant responses fell in regions 160-218 and 743-854. Conclusions about previously exposed vaccinees were limited because only five to seven AZD1222 recipients were SARS-CoV-2 seropositive at baseline. Reportedly, close to half of the unique spike-specific TCRs recognized epitopes lying outside the regions that are mutated in the B.1.351 and B.1.1.7 variants. No day 14 peak-response samples were available, so repertoires were characterized only after the peak T cell response. The 56-69-year group was small, and its depth increase did not reach significance, likely because of low power. Participants were mostly white British, with more females than males. The authors suggested clonal diversity may have been underestimated.

The CDR3 regions of human TCRbeta chains were analyzed by immunosequencing. The paper's processing steps were these. TCRs in the repertoires were matched against a reference library of SARS-CoV-2-specific TCRs that had been generated with the MIRA antigen-specificity platform. Breadth meant the fraction of unique TCRs that were SARS-CoV-2-associated, whereas depth meant the fraction of total T cells that were SARS-CoV-2-associated. Each spike-specific TCR was assigned to its reactive spike region and to a CD4 or CD8 class using the MIRA data. Log10-transformed breadth and depth values were compared by one-way ANOVA with Sidak's multiple comparisons tests. What TCRdb holds here is the immuneACCESS table cut down to in-frame rearrangements. Part of the clones is not present; checked against another copy, under half of the missing clones reflect an unresolved V gene, and the others are unexplained. V, J and clone size reflect that table, while D and trimming were determined from the DNA. The sample yields about 180,000 clones; 85% to 90% were counted once. Approximately 1.6% of the sample is taken by the ten largest.

This clone has just a few counts. Its antigen specificity is not known. No qualities accompany the bases; no much larger clone lies one base away. The meaning of the sample's time point label: baseline before first vaccination. Vaccinee samples were obtained from the UK trials COV001 and COV002, which included a single-blind randomized controlled phase 2/3 trial of AZD1222 (ChAdOx1 nCoV-19) in healthy adults. For TCRbeta chain sequencing, PBMC samples from trial participants were taken at day 0 and at day 28 after the second dose. This clonotype was sampled from an adult in good health. Sequenced here: peripheral blood, sampled on day 0 of AZD1222 vaccination.

The CDR3 protein: CASSVGARGNEQFF. The bases read TGTGCCAGCAGCGTAGGGGCCCGGGGCAATGAGCAGTTCTTC. The chain was built from TRBV9 and TRBJ2-1; the D gene is possibly TRBD2, with 5 bases matching. V is shortened by 0 bases, J by 6 bases, and the region joining them spans 10 bases. Counted from cysteine to phenylalanine, this CDR3 has 14 amino acids. Just CDR3 DNA is preserved here, 42 bases in frame from base 1. CDR1 and CDR2 were assigned from the germline V gene as SGDLS and YYNGEE.